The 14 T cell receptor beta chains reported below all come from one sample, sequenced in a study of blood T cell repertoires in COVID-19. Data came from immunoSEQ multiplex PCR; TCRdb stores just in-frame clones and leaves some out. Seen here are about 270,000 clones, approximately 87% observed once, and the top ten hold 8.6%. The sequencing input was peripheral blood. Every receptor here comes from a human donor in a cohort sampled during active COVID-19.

The CDR3 here is CASSVVGHSSYEQYF. CDR3 bases: TGTGCCAGCAGCGTAGTAGGACACAGCTCCTACGAGCAGTACTTC. The V call is TRBV9, the J call TRBJ2-7, with D perhaps TRBD1 (5 bases). This CDR3 contains 15 residues. Germline-derived CDR1 and CDR2 are SGDLS and YYNGEE. V was trimmed by 0 bases and J by 0 bases, leaving 10 bases between them. Supplemented by reference TRBV9 and TRBJ2-7, the full variable domain reads DSGVTQTPKHLITATGQRVTLRCSPRSGDLSVYWYQQSLDQGLQFLIQYYNGEERAKGNILERFSAQQFPDLHSELNLSSLELGDSALYFCASSVVGHSSYEQYFGPGTRLTVT.

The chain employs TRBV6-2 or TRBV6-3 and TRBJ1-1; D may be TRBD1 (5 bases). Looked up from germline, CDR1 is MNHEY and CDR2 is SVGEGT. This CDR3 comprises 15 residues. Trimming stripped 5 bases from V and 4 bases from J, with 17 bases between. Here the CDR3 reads CASSGLWGVVTEAFF. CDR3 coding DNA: TGTGCCAGCAGTGGCTTGTGGGGGGTAGTCACTGAAGCTTTCTTT.

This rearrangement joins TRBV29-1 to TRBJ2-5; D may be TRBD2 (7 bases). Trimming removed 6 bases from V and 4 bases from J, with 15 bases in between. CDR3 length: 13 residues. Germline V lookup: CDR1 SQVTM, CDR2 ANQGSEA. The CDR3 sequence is CSVHGGQGETQYF. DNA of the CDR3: TGCAGCGTCCACGGGGGGCAGGGAGAGACCCAGTACTTC.

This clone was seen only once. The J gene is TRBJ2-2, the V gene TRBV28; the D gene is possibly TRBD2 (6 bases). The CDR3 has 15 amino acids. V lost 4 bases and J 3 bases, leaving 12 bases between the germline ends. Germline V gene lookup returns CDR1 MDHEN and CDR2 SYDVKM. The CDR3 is CASSSAGRYTGELFF. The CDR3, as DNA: TGTGCCAGCAGTTCCGCGGGGCGGTACACCGGGGAGCTGTTTTTT.

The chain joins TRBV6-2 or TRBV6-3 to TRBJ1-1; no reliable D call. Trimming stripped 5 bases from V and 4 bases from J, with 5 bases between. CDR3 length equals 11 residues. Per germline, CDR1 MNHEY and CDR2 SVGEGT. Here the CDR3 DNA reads TGTGCCAGCAGTCGTCGCACTGAAGCTTTCTTT. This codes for CASSRRTEAFF.

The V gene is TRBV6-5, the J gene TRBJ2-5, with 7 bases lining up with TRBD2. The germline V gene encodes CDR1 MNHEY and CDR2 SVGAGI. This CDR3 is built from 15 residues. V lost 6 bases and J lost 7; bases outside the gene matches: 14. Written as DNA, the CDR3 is TGTGCCAGCAGCCCCGGGACTATCATAAGAGGGACCCAGTACTTC. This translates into CASSPGTIIRGTQYF.

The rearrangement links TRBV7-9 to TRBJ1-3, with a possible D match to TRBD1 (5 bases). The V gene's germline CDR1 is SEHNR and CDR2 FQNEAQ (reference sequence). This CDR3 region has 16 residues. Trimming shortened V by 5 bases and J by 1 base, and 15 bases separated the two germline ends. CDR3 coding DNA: TGTGCCAGCAGCCAGCCGGCAGGGATGTCTGGAAACACCATATATTTT. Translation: CASSQPAGMSGNTIYF.

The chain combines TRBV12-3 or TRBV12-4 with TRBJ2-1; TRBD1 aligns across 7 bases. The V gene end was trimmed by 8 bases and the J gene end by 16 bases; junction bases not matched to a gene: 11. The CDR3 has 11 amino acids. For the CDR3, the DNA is TGTGCCAGCTCAGAGGGGCAGGGGGTCTTCTTC. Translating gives CASSEGQGVFF.

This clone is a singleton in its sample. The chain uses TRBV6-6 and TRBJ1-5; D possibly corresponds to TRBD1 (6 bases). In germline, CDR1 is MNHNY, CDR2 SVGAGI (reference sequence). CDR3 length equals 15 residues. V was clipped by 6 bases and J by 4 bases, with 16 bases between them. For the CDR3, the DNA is TGTGCCAGCAGCATTACGGCAGGGGCTAATCAGCCCCAGCATTTT. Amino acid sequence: CASSITAGANQPQHF.

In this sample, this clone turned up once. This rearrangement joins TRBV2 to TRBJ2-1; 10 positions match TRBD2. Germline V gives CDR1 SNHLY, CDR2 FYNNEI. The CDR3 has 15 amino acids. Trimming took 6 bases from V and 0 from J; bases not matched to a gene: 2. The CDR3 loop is CASRERGGSYNEQFF. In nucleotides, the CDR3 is TGTGCCAGCAGGGAGCGGGGGGGCTCCTACAATGAGCAGTTCTTC.

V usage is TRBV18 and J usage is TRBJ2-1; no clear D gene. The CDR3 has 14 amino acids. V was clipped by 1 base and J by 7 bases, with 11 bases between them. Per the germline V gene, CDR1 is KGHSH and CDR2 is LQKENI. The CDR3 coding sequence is TGTGCCAGCTCACCACTTCCCGTCGGGAATGAGCAGTTCTTC. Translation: CASSPLPVGNEQFF.

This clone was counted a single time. For the CDR3, the DNA is TGTGCCAGCAGCCAAGCCGCGGATTCCTACGAGCAGTACTTC. It codes for CASSQAADSYEQYF. This chain connects TRBV3-1 (or the pseudogene TRBV3-2) to TRBJ2-7; D gene uncertain. The length of the CDR3 is 14 residues. V was cut by 1 base and J by 1 base, with 8 bases left in between. Germline CDR1 and CDR2: LGHDT and YNNKEL (reference sequence).

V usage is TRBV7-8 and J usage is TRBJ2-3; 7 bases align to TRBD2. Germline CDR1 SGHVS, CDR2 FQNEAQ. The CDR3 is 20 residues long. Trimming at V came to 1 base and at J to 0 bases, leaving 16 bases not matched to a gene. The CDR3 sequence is CASSLGLAENYRTSTDTQYF. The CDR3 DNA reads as TGTGCCAGCAGCTTAGGTCTAGCGGAGAACTACCGAACTAGCACAGATACGCAGTATTTT.

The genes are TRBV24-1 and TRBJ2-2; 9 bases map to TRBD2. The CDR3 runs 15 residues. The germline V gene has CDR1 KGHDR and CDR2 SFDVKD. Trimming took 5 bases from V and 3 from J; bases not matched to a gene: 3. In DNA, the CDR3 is TGTGCCACCAGTGGTCTAGCGGGGCACACCGGGGAGCTGTTTTTT. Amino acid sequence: CATSGLAGHTGELFF.